The present T cell receptor beta chain was sequenced within a study of OX40 agonist ivuxolimab in advanced cancers. CDR1 ENHRY and CDR2 SYGVKD come from the germline V gene. There are 13 residues in the CDR3. V shed 3 bases and J shed 4 bases, with 10 bases lying between them. TCRdb keeps only in-frame clones here, not all; method: immunoSEQ multiplex PCR. The sample holds 70,000 to 85,000 clones; about 86% are singletons and the top ten take approximately 2%. The receptor's source is an adult with an advanced solid tumor such as melanoma, head and neck, liver or kidney cancer. The chain uses TRBV10-3 and TRBJ2-7; D uncertain. Specimen: CD4+ or CD8+ T cells sorted from blood, collected in a trial of the OX40 agonist ivuxolimab. The CDR3 nucleotides read TGTGCCATCAGTGAAAGGGTAGAGTACGAGCAGTACTTC. Its translation: CAISERVEYEQYF.